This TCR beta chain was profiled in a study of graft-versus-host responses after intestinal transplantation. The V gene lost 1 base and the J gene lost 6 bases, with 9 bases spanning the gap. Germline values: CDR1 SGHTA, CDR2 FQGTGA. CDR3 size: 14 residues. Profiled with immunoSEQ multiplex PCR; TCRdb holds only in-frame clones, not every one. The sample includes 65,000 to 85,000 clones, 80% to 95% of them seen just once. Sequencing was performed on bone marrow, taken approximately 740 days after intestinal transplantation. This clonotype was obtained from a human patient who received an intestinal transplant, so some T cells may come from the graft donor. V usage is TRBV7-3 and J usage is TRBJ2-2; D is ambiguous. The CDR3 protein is CASSLNGLAGELFF. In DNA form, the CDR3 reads TGTGCCAGCAGCTTAAATGGTTTGGCCGGGGAGCTGTTTTTT.